This TCR beta chain comes out of a study of post-analysis software for immune sequencing data. The TCR beta cDNA libraries contained unique molecular identifiers. From the PCR reads, TCRdb called clonotypes with MiXCR, one entry per CDR3 protein. The sample has roughly 650,000 distinct CDR3 sequences; around 60% are singletons. CDR1 and CDR2 from the germline V gene are MGHRA and YSYEKL. Trimming took off 3 bases at V and 0 bases at J, with 12 bases between the two ends. The CDR3 length is 16 residues. Notes on this clonotype: What it binds is not known.

Overall study findings and caveats: Normalized Chao1 diversity was significantly reduced in patients versus controls. TRBV5-6, TRBV5-1 and TRBV20-1 were among five TRBV segments more frequent in patients than controls.

The receptor's source is a girl aged 2 to 10 with multiple sclerosis. The specimen was blood. The chain links TRBV4-1 to TRBJ2-1; the D is unclear. The CDR3: CASSQNPQSSYNEQFF. In DNA form, the CDR3 reads TGCGCCAGCAGCCAGAATCCCCAGAGCTCCTACAATGAGCAGTTCTTC.